This record covers a single TCR beta chain. Its target is not known. Unique molecular identifiers were incorporated into the prepared TCRbeta library. TCRdb analysed the PCR reads with MiXCR anew, one entry per CDR3 protein. Of fewer than 750,000 distinct CDR3 sequences listed, roughly 23% are singletons. The sample belongs to a study of T-cell reconstitution after alpha-beta-depleted transplantation in children. Germline trimming cut 1 base from V and 2 bases from J; bases unmatched to any gene: 4. The CDR3 consists of 14 residues. Germline V lookup: CDR1 DFQATT, CDR2 SNEGSKA (reference sequence). Broader study findings: There were reportedly several hundred expanded graft clones from which alpha-beta T cells came about two months after transplant.

The chain has TRBV20-1 and TRBJ2-5; 7 bases fit TRBD1. Sequenced material: PBMCs, mostly from graft donor cells, taken 360 days after TCRalphabeta/CD19-depleted stem cell transplant. The sequence derives from a boy under two years old who had a stem cell transplant for acute myeloid leukemia, so the T cells may come from the graft donor. CDR3 nucleotide sequence: TGCAGTGCTAGAGGCTGGGACAGACAAGAGACCCAGTACTTC. Its translation: CSARGWDRQETQYF.